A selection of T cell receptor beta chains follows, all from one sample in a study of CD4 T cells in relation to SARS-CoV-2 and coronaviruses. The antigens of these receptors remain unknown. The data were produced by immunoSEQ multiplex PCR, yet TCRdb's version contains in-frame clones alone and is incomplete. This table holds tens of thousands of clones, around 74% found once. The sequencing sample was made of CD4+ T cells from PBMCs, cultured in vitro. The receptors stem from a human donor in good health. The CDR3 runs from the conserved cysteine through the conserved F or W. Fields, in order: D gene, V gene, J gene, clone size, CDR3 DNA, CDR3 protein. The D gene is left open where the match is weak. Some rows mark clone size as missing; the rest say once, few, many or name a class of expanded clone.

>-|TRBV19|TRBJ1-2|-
TGTGCCAGTAGTATAGGGTTTGGTGGCTACACCTTC
CASSIGFGGYTF
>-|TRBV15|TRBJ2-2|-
TGTGCCACCAGCAGAGATAGGTCAGTGGGCACCGGGGAGCTGTTTTTT
CATSRDRSVGTGELFF
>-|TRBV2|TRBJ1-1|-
TGTGCCAGCAGGAGGGGGAACACTGAAGCTTTCTTT
CASRRGNTEAFF
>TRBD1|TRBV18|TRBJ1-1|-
TGTGCCAGCTCACCGTCTGAGGGGGCGGTCACTGAAGCTTTCTTT
CASSPSEGAVTEAFF
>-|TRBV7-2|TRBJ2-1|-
TGTGCCAGCAGCTTAGCCCTAAACAATGAGCAGTTCTTC
CASSLALNNEQFF
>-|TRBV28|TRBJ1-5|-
TGTGCCAGCAGTTTACCCCTCGGTAGTCAGCCCCAGCATTTT
CASSLPLGSQPQHF
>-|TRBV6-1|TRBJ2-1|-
TGTGCCAGCAGTGAACACGGACAAACCAATGAGCAGTTCTTC
CASSEHGQTNEQFF
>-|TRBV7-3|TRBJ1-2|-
TGTGCCAGCAGCTTAGGAGGGGATGGCTACACCTTC
CASSLGGDGYTF
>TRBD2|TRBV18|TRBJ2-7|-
TGTGCCAGCTCCCCAGAAGCGGGAAAATCCTACGAGCAGTACTTC
CASSPEAGKSYEQYF
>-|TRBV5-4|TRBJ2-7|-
TGTGCCAGCAGCCCTTCTGGAGTCTACGAGCAGTACTTC
CASSPSGVYEQYF
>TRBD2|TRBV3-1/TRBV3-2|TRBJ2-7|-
TGTGCCAGCAGCCAAGGAGTAGCGGGAGGAGACGAGCAGTACTTC
CASSQGVAGGDEQYF
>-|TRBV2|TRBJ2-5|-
TGTGCCAGCAGTCGAGAGACCCAGTACTTC
CASSRETQYF
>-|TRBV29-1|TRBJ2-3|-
TGCAGCGTTGGGATCGTAGGTACAGATACGCAGTATTTT
CSVGIVGTDTQYF
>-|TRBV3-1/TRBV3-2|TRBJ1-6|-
TGTGCCAGCAGCCAAGATTTTAATTCACCCCTCCACTTT
CASSQDFNSPLHF
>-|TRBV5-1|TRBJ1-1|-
TGCGCCAGCAGCTTGGCAGGCAGGGAGACTGAAGCTTTCTTT
CASSLAGRETEAFF
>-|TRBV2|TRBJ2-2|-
TGTGCCAGCAGTGAAGCAGTAGTCACCGGGGAGCTGTTTTTT
CASSEAVVTGELFF
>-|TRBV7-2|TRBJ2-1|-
TGTGCCAGCAGCTTAGCGTGGGAGAATGCTGAGCAGTTCTTC
CASSLAWENAEQFF
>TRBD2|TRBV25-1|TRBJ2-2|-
TGTGCCAGCAGTGACCCTAGCGGGAGGGCGAACACCGGGGAGCTGTTTTTT
CASSDPSGRANTGELFF
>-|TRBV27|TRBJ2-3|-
TGTGCCAGCAGTTCAGGGGCTAGCACAGATACGCAGTATTTT
CASSSGASTDTQYF
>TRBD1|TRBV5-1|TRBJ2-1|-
TGCGCCAGCAGCACCCTGACAGGGGATTATGAGCAGTTCTTC
CASSTLTGDYEQFF
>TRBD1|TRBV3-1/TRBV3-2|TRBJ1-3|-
TGTGCCAGCAGCCCCGGGACAGGAGCCTCCACCATATATTTT
CASSPGTGASTIYF
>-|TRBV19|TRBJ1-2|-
TGTGCCAGTAGTGGCTCGGTTACAGGGTTTGGTGGCTACACCTTC
CASSGSVTGFGGYTF
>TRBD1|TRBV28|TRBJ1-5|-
TGTGCCAGCAGTCCTCCGCCGAGGACAGGGGGCCTTTATTATAGCAATCAGCCCCAGCATTTT
CASSPPPRTGGLYYSNQPQHF
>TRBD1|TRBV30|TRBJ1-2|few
TGTGCCTGGGGACAGGGGGCCCGGGGCTTTGGGTACACCTTC
CAWGQGARGFGYTF
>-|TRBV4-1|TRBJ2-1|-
TGCGCCAGCAGCAAGACAGGGACTAACTACAATGAGCAGTTCTTC
CASSKTGTNYNEQFF
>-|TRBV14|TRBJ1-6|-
TGTGCCAGCAGCCAAGTGGACCTGCGGAATTCACCCCTCCACTTT
CASSQVDLRNSPLHF
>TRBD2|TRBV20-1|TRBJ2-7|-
TGCAGTGCTAGTTCCCCAGCGGGAGAAACCTACGAGCAGTACTTC
CSASSPAGETYEQYF
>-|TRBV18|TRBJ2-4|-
TGTGCCAGCTCACCAGCGATGTCTACGGGTTGGGGAACCAAAAACATTCAGTACTTC
CASSPAMSTGWGTKNIQYF
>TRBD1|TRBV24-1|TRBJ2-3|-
TGTGCCACCAGTGATGTGGGACAGGGTTCAGATACGCAGTATTTT
CATSDVGQGSDTQYF
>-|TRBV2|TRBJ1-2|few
TGTGCCAGCAGTGATCGACCAGAAGCGTACTATGGCTACACCTTC
CASSDRPEAYYGYTF
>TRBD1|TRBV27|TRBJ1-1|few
TGTGCCAGCAGGACCGGGACAGGGTCTTACACTGAAGCTTTCTTT
CASRTGTGSYTEAFF
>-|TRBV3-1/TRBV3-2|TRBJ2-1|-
TGTGCCAGCAGCCAAGAGGTGTTCGTTTGGGGGAAGGGCAATGAGCAGTTCTTC
CASSQEVFVWGKGNEQFF
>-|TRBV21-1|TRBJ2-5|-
TGTGCCGCGACGTTTGAGGGTAAGATCTGGGTCCAAGAGACCCAGTACTTC
CAATFEGKIWVQETQYF
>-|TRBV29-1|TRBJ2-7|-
TGCAGCGTTGGACAGGTCCCAAGCTCCTACGAGCAGTACTTC
CSVGQVPSSYEQYF
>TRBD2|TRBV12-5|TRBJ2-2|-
TGTGCTAGTGGTTTGGTAAGCGGCCGGACTAGCCCGAGACGGACCGGGGAGCTGTTTTTT
CASGLVSGRTSPRRTGELFF
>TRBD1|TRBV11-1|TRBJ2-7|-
TGTGCCAGGATGACAGGGGTCTACGAGCAGTACTTC
CARMTGVYEQYF
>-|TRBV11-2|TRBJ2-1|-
TGTGCCAGCAGCTTAGCCCTCAATGAGCAGTTCTTC
CASSLALNEQFF
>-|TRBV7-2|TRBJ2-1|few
TGTGCCAGCAGCTTAATGGGGGCTCAGGTCTTC
CASSLMGAQVF
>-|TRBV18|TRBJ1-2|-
TGTGCCAGCTCACCGACAGAGCTATATGGCTACACCTTC
CASSPTELYGYTF
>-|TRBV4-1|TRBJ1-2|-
TGCGCCAGCAGCCAAGTACGGCCTGGTTGGGTTGGCTACACCTTC
CASSQVRPGWVGYTF
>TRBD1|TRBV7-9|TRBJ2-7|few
TGTGCCAGCAGCCCCGGGACAGGATTACCTTCCTACGAGCAGTACTTC
CASSPGTGLPSYEQYF
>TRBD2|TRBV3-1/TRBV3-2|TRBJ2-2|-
TGTGCCAGCCACGGACTAGCGGGAGGGCCAACCGGGGAGCTGTTTTTT
CASHGLAGGPTGELFF
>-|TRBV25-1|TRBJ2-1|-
TGTGCCAGCAGTGAATATTCGGGAGCGAATAATGAGCAGTTCTTC
CASSEYSGANNEQFF
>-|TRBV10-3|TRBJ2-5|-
TGTGCCATCAGTGACGGAGGTGAGACCCAGTACTTC
CAISDGGETQYF
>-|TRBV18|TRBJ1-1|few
TGTGCCAGCTCACTTAAACAGGGTACTGAAGCTTTCTTT
CASSLKQGTEAFF